This TCR beta chain was sequenced during a study of neurological immune-mediated disorders. Study-wide findings and caveats: While HTLV-1-associated myelopathy showed the greatest TCR clonal expansion, multiple sclerosis showed the least, falling below healthy controls.

The cDNA came from 5'RACE, which used 10-nucleotide random UMIs. From 15-18 subjects, each sequencing run yielded over 170 million TCR-beta sequences. TCRdb re-analysed the 5' RACE reads in MiXCR, keeping a single row per CDR3 protein. This table has roughly 25,000 distinct CDR3 sequences, over 5.5% appearing once. CDR1 is MDHEN and CDR2 is SYDVKM in the germline V gene. Trimming shortened V by 2 bases and J by 12 bases, and 8 bases separated the two germline ends. CDR3 length equals 11 residues. A blood bank in Maryland, USA, provided the volunteers who served as healthy controls. This clonotype was found many times. What it binds is not known.

V and J are TRBV28 and TRBJ2-1; D is ambiguous. This receptor was obtained from a woman aged 35 to 49 in good health. The sequenced material came from PBMCs. The CDR3 nucleotides are TGTGCCAGCAGTTTAAATTCTATGCAGTTCTTC. This encodes CASSLNSMQFF.